The 9 T cell receptor beta chains listed next were all sequenced from one sample in a study of identical twins (dated by TCRdb to 2016 to 2017). Receptor amplification or capture employed 5' RACE. The run used an Illumina HiSeq 2000. TCRdb's own reprocessing of the public reads used fastp at Q25 and MiXCR and kept productive beta chains. Under each unique CDR3 protein, matching rows form one entry showing the most common genes and DNA. Recorded for this sample are some 1,600,000 distinct CDR3 sequences; roughly a third of them occurred a single time. Of the sample, about 0.25% is held by the ten largest clones. Sequences were obtained from cord blood. These receptors were collected from a newborn girl in good health.

This clonotype was seen more than once but under ten times. The chain joins TRBV11-2 to TRBJ2-3, with D uncertain. Looked up from germline, CDR1 is SGHAT and CDR2 is FQNNGV. The V gene lost 0 bases and the J gene lost 6 bases, with 19 bases spanning the gap. The CDR3 length is 17 residues. The CDR3 loop is CASSLDPLKRLGDTQYF. As DNA, the CDR3 is TGTGCCAGCAGCTTAGATCCCCTCAAGCGCCTGGGGGATACGCAGTATTTT.

This clonotype occurred many times. The CDR3 DNA reads as TGCGCCAGCAGCTTGGGGGGACTAGCGGGAGAGGATACGCAGTATTTT. Its translation is CASSLGGLAGEDTQYF. V usage is TRBV5-1 and J usage is TRBJ2-3, with TRBD2 matching over 14 bases. Germline V gene lookup returns CDR1 SGHRS and CDR2 YFSETQ. This CDR3 comprises 16 residues. Germline trimming cut 0 bases from V and 6 bases from J; bases unmatched to any gene: 3.

V is TRBV9 and J is TRBJ1-4, with D maybe TRBD1 (5 bases). The CDR3 is made up of 15 amino acids. The V gene lost 2 bases and the J gene lost 7 bases, with 15 bases spanning the gap. Germline-derived CDR1 and CDR2 are SGDLS and YYNGEE. CDR3 coding DNA: TGTGCCAGCAGCGTCGAACCGGGACGCAGTGAAAAACTGTTTTTT. Residues: CASSVEPGRSEKLFF.

This clonotype was detected many times. The chain is built from TRBV27 and TRBJ2-1; no firm D call. The CDR3 is made up of 14 amino acids. Germline V gene lookup returns CDR1 MNHEY and CDR2 SMNVEV (reference sequence). V lost 5 bases, J lost 2 bases, and 10 bases lay in between. As DNA, the CDR3 is TGTGCCAGCAGTCCCTCCGGAACCTACAATGAGCAGTTCTTC. The encoded protein is CASSPSGTYNEQFF.

The CDR3 DNA sequence: TGCGCCAGCAGCTCGTGGACAGGGCTCGGCTACGAGCAGTACTTC. This translates into CASSSWTGLGYEQYF. The chain recombines TRBV5-1 with TRBJ2-7; 8 positions match TRBD1. This CDR3 spans 15 amino acids. V dropped 3 bases and J dropped 3; count of bases not matched to a gene: 8. Per germline, CDR1 SGHRS and CDR2 YFSETQ.

This clonotype occurred a few times. The chain joins TRBV29-1 to TRBJ2-1; TRBD2 aligns across 9 bases. Germline values: CDR1 SQVTM, CDR2 ANQGSEA. CDR3 size: 15 residues. With V trimmed by 0 bases and J by 5 bases, 5 bases remained unmatched. CDR3 DNA sequence: TGCAGCGTTGAAGAGGCGGGGGGGCCGCACAATGAGCAGTTCTTC. Protein sequence: CSVEEAGGPHNEQFF.

This clonotype was recorded once. This chain uses TRBV11-2 with TRBJ2-1, with 10 bases matching TRBD2. V gave up 1 base and J gave up 7 bases; unmatched junction bases: 10. This CDR3 is 17 amino acids long. Per germline, CDR1 SGHAT and CDR2 FQNNGV. The DNA of the CDR3 is TGTGCCAGCAGCTTAGGCCCTAGCGGGAGTGGCCGGAATGAGCAGTTCTTC. Protein sequence: CASSLGPSGSGRNEQFF.

On this clonotype itself: This could be a read error, since a much larger clone is one nucleotide away. The chain couples TRBV3-1 to TRBJ2-7, with D hard to call. V was cut by 4 bases and J by 7 bases, with 11 bases left in between. Germline loops: CDR1 LGHDT, CDR2 YNNKEL (reference sequence). This CDR3 contains 12 residues. CDR3 amino acids: CASSRSRNEQYF. CDR3 in DNA: TGTGCCAGCAGCCGTAGCAGAAATGAGCAGTACTTC.

With respect to this clonotype: A read error may be the cause here, since a much bigger clone is one base away. The J gene is TRBJ1-2, the V gene TRBV25-1, with D possibly matching TRBD1 (5 bases). The CDR3 contains 13 residues. Germline V lookup: CDR1 MGHDK, CDR2 SYGVNS. The V and J ends lost 4 bases and 0 bases respectively, with 6 bases between them. This chain's CDR3 is CASSAGSNYGYTF. In DNA, the CDR3 is TGTGCCAGCAGTGCAGGGTCTAACTATGGCTACACCTTC.